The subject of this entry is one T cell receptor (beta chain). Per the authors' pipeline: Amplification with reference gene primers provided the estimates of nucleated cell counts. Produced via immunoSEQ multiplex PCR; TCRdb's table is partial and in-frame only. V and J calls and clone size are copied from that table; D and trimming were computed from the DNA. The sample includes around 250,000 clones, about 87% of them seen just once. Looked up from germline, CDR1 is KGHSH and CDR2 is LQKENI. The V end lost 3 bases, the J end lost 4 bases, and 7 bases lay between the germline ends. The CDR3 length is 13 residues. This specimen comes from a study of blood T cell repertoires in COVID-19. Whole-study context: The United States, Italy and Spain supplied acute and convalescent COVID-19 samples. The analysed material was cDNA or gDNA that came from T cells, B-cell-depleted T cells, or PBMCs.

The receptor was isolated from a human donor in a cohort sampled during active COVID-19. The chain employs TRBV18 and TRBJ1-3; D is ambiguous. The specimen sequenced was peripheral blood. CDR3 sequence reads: CASSPGRGNTIYF. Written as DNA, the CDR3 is TGTGCCAGCTCACCGGGGAGGGGAAACACCATATATTTT.